This T cell receptor (beta chain) was documented in a study of blood T cell repertoires in COVID-19. Study background: Spain, Italy and the United States supplied samples that represented acute and convalescent COVID-19.

TCRdb's copy holds only in-frame clones and misses some; the assay was immunoSEQ multiplex PCR. The sample includes some 250,000 clones, approximately 86% of them seen just once. This clone was picked up a small number of times. Germline lookup yields CDR1 MNHEY and CDR2 SMNVEV (reference sequence). This CDR3 has 14 amino acids. V was cut by 7 bases and J by 4 bases, with 14 bases left in between. Sequenced: peripheral blood. The chain combines TRBV27 with TRBJ1-5; D is uncertain. The receptor was derived from a man aged 25 to 45 with active or convalescent COVID-19. In nucleotides, the CDR3 is TGTGCCAGCACAAGAGCGGGGAGAAATCAGCCCCAGCATTTT. Amino acid sequence: CASTRAGRNQPQHF.